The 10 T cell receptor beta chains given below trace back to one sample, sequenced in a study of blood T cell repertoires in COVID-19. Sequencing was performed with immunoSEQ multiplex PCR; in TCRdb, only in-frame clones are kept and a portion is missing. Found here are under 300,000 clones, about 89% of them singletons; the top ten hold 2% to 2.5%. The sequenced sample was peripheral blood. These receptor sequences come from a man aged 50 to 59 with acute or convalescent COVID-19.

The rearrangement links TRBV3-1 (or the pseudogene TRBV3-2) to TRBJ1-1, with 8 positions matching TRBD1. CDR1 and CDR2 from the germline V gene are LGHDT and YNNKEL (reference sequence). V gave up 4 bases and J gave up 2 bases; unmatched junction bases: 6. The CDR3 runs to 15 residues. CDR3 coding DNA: TGTGCCAGCAGCCTGGGACAGGCGCGAAACACTGAAGCTTTCTTT. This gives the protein CASSLGQARNTEAFF.

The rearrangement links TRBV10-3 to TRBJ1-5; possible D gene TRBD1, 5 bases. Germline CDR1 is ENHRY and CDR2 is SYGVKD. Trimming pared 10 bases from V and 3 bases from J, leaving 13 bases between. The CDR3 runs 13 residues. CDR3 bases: TGTGCCACCACGACAGACCACAATCAGCCCCAGCATTTT. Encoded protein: CATTTDHNQPQHF.

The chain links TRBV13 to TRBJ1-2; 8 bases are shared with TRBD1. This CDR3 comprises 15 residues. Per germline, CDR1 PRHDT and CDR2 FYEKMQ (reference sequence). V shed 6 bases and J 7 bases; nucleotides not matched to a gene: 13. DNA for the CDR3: TGTGCCAGCAGTTACGGTCGGGGACAGGTCTTTGGCTACACCTTC. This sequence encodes CASSYGRGQVFGYTF.

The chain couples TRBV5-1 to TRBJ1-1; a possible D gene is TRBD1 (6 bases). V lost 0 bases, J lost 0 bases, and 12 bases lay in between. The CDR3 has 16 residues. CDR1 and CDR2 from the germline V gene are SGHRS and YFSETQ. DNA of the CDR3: TGCGCCAGCAGCTTGGCCTTTGGGGACATGAACACTGAAGCTTTCTTT. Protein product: CASSLAFGDMNTEAFF.

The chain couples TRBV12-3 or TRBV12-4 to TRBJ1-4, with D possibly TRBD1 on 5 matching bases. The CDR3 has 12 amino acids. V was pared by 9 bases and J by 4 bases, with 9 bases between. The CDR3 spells CASRGSNEKLFF. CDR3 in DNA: TGTGCCAGTCGGGGGAGTAATGAAAAACTGTTTTTT.

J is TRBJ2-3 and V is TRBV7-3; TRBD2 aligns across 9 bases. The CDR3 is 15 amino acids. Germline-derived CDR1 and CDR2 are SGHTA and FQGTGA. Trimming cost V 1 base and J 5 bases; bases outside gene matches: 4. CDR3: CASSLSGGAQDTQYF. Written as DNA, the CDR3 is TGTGCCAGCAGCTTAAGCGGGGGGGCCCAAGATACGCAGTATTTT. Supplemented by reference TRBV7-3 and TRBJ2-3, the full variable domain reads GAGVSQTPSNKVTEKGKYVELRCDPISGHTALYWYRQSLGQGPEFLIYFQGTGAADDSGLPNDRFFAVRPEGSVSTLKIQRTERGDSAVYLCASSLSGGAQDTQYFGPGTRLTVL.

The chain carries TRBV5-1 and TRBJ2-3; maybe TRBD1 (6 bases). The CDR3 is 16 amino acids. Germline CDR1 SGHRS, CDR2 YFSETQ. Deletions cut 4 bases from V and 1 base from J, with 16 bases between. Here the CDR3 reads CASSLGLRGGTDTQYF. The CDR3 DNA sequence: TGCGCCAGCAGCCTAGGGCTCAGGGGTGGCACAGATACGCAGTATTTT.

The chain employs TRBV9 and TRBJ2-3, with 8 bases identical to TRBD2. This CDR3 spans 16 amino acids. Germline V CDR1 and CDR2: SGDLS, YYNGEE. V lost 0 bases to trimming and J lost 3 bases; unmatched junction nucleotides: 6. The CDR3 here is CASSVGYAGGTDTQYF. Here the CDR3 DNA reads TGTGCCAGCAGCGTAGGTTACGCGGGGGGAACAGATACGCAGTATTTT.

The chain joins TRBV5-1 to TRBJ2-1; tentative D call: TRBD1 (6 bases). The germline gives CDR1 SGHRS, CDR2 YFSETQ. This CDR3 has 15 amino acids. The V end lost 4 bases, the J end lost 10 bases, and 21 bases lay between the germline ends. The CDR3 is CASSVMENRAGEQFF. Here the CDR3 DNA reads TGCGCCAGCAGCGTAATGGAAAACAGGGCCGGGGAGCAGTTCTTC.

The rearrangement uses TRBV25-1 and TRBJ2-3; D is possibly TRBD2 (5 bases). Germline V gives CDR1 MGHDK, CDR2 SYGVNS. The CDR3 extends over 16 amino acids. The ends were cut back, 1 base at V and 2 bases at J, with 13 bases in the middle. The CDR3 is CASSESAEAYTDTQYF. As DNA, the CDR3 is TGTGCCAGCAGTGAATCAGCGGAAGCCTACACAGATACGCAGTATTTT. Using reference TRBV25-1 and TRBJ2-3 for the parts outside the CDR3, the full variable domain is EADIYQTPRYLVIGTGKKITLECSQTMGHDKMYWYQQDPGMELHLIHYSYGVNSTEKGDLSSESTVSRIRTEHFPLTLESARPSHTSQYLCASSESAEAYTDTQYFGPGTRLTVL.